The sequence of this TCR beta chain was determined in a study of cytomegalovirus exposure and HLA in healthy donors. Study results and caveats: The study recorded 150 to 200 TCR beta chains that were cytomegalovirus-associated.

The PCR ran on 60 Vbeta and 13 Jbeta primers. Profiling relied on immunoSEQ multiplex PCR, and the TCRdb table lists in-frame clones only, not all of them. The top ten clones hold 1% of a sample with under 200,000 clones, just under 80% of them seen once. Turning to this clone: Its specificity is unknown.

Germline CDR1 reads SQVTM; CDR2 reads ANQGSEA. V gave up 2 bases and J gave up 6 bases; unmatched junction bases: 8. The CDR3 is 15 residues long. This chain joins TRBV29-1 and TRBJ2-2; the match to TRBD1 covers 8 bases. The sequenced sample consisted of PBMCs. The clonotype was recovered from a woman between 50 and 59 years old in good health and CMV-seropositive. CDR3 coding DNA: TGCAGCGTTGAAAAGGGGTCAGGGGGCTCCGGGGAGCTGTTTTTT. Amino acid sequence: CSVEKGSGGSGELFF.